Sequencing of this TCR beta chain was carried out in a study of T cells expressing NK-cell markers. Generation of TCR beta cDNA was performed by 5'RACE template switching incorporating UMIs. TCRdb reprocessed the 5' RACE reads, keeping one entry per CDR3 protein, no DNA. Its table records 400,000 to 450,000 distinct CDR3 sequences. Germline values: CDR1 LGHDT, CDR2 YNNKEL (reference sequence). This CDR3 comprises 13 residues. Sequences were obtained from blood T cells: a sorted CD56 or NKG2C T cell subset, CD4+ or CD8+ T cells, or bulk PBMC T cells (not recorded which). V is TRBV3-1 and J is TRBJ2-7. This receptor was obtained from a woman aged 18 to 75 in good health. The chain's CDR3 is CASSRPGAYEQYF.